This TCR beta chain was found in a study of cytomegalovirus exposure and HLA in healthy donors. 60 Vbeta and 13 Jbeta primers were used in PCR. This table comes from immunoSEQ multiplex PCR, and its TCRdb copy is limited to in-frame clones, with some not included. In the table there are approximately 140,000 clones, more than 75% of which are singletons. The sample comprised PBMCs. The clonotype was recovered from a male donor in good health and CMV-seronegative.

The CDR3 is CAWSVRTAGGYTF. In nucleotides, the CDR3 is TGTGCCTGGAGTGTACGAACAGCAGGCGGCTACACCTTC. The chain carries TRBV30 and TRBJ1-2; D uncertain. Deletions cut 0 bases from V and 8 bases from J, with 13 bases between. Looked up from germline, CDR1 is GTSNPN and CDR2 is SVGIG (reference sequence). The CDR3 extends over 13 amino acids.